This TCR beta chain originates from a study of blood T cell repertoires in COVID-19. Libraries were prepared by immunoSEQ multiplex PCR; TCRdb keeps only in-frame clonotypes and omits some of them. Here the sample spans about 100,000 clones, approximately 83% being singletons. The CDR3 consists of 11 residues. Germline V gives CDR1 SGDLS, CDR2 YYNGEE. With 3 bases clipped from V and 9 bases from J, the junction kept 0 bases outside the gene matches. This receptor was obtained from a woman between 50 and 59 years old who had recovered from COVID-19. The rearrangement joins TRBV9 to TRBJ1-1; 9 nucleotides line up with TRBD1. Sequences were obtained from PBMCs or T cells enriched from blood (not recorded which). The CDR3 DNA is TGTGCCAGCAGCGACAGGGGGCAAGCTTTCTTT. As protein: CASSDRGQAFF.